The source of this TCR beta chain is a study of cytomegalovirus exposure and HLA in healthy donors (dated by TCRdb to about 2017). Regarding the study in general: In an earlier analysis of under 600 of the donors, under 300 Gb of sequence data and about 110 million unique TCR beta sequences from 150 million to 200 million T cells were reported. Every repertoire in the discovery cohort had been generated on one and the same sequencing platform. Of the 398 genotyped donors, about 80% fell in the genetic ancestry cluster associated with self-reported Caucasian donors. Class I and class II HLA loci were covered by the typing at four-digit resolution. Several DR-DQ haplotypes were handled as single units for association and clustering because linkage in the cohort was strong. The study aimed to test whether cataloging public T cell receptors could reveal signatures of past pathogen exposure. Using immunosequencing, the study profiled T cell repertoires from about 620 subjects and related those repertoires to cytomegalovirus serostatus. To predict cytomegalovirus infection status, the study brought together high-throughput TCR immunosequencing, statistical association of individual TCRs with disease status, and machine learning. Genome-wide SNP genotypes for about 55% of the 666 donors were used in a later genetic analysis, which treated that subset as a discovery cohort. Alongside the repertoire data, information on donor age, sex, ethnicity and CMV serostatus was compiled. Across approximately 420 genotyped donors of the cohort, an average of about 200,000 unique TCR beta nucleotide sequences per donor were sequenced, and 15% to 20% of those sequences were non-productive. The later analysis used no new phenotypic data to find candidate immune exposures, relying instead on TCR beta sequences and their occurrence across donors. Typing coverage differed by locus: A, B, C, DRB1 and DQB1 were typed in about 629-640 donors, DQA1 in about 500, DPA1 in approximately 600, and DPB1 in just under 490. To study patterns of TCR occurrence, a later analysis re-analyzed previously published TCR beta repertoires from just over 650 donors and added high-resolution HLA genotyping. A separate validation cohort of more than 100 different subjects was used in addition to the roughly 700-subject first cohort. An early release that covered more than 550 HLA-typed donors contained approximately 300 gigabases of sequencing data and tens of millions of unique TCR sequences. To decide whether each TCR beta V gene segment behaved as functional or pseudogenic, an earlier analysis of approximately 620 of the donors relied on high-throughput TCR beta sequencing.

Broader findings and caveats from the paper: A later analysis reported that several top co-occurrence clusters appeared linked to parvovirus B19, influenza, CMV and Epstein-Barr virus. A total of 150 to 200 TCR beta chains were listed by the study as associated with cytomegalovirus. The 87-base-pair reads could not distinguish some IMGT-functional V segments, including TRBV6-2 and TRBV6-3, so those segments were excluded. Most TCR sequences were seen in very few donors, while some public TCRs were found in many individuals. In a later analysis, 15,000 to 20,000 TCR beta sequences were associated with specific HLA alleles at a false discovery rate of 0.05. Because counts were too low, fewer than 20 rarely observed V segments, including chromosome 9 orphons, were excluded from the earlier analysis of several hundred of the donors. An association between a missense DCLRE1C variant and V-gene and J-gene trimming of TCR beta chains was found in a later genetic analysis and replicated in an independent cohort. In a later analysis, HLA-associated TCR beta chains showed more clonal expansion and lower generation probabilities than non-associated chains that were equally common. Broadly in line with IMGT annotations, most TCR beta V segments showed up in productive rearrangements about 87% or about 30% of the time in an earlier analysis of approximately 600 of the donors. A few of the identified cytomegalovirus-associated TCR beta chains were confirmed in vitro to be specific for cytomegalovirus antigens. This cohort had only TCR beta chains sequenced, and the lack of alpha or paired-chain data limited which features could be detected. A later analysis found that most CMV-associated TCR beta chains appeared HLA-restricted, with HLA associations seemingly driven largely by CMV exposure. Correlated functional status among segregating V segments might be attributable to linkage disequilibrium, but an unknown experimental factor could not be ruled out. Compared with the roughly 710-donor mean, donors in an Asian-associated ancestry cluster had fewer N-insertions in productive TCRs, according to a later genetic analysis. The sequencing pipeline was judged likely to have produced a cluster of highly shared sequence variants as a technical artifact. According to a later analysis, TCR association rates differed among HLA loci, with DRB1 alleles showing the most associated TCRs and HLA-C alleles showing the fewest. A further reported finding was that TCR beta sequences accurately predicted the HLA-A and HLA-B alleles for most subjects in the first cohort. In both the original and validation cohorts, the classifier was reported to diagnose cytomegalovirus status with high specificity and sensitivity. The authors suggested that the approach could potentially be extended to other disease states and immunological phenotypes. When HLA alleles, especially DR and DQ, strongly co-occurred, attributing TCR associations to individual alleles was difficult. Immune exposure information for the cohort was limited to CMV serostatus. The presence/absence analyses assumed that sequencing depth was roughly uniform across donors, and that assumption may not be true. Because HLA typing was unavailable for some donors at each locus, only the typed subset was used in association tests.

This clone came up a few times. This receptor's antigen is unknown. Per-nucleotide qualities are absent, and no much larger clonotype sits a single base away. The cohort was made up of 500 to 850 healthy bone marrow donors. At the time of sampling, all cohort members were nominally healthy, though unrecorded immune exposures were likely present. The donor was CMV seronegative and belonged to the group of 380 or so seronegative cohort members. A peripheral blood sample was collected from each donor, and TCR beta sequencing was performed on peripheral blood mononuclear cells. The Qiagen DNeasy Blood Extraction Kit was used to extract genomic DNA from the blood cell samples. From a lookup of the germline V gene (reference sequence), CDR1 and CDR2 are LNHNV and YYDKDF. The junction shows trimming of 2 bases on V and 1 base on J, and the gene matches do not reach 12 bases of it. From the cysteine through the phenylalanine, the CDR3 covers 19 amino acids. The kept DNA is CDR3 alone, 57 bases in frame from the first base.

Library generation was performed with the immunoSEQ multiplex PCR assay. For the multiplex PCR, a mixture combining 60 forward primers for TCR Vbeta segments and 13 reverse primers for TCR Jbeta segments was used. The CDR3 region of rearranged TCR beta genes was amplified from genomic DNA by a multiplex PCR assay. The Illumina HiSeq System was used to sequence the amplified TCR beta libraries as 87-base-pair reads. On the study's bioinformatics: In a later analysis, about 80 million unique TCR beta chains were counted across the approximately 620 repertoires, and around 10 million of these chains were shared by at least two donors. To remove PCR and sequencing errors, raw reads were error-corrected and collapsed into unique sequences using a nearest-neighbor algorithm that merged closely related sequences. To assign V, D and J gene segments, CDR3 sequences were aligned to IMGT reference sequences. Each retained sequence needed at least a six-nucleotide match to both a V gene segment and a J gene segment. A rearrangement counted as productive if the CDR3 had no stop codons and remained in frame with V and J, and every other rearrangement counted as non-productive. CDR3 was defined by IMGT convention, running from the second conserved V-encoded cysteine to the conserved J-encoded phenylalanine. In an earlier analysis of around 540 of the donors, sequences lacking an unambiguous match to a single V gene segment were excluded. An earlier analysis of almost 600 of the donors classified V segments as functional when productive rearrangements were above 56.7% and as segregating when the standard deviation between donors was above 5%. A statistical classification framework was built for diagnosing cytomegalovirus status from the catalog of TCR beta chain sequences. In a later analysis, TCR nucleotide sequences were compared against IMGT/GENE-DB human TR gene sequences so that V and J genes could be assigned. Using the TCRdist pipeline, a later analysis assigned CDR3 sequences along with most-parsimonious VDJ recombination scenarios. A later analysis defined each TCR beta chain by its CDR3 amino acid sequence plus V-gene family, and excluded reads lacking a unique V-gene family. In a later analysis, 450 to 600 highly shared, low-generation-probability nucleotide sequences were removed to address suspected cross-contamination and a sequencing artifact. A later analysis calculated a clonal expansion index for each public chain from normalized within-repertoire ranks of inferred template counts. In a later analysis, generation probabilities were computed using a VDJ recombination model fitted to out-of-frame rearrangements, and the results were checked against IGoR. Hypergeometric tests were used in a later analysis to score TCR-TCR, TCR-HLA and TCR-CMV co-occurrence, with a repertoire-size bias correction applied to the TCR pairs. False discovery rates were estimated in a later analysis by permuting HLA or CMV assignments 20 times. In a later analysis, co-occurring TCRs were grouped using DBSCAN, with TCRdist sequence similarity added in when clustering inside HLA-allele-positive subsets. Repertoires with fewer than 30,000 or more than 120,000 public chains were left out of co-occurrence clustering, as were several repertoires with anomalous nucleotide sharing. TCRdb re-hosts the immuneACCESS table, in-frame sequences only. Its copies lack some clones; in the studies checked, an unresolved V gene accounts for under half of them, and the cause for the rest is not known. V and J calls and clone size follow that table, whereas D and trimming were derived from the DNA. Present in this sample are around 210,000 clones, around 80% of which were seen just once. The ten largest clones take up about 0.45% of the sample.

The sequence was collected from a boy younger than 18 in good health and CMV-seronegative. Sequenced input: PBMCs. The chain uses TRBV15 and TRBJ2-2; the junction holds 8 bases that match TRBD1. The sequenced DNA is TGTGCCACCAGCAGATCCCGAAAGGACAGGGTTAGGAACACCGGGGAGCTGTTTTTT. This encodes CATSRSRKDRVRNTGELFF.